These 25 T cell receptor beta chains share one sample of origin, sequenced in a study of cytomegalovirus exposure and HLA in healthy donors. Sequencing used immunoSEQ multiplex PCR; TCRdb keeps in-frame clones, though not all of them. Of some 140,000 clones in the sample, roughly 86% were seen once. The sample was PBMCs. The source is a woman aged 25 to 39 in good health and CMV-seronegative.

The chain uses TRBV9 and TRBJ2-3, with D tentatively TRBD1 (6 bases). With 0 bases removed from V and 7 bases from J, the gap between germline ends came to 15 bases. The germline V gene encodes CDR1 SGDLS and CDR2 YYNGEE. The CDR3 totals 15 residues. CDR3 nucleotide sequence: TGTGCCAGCAGCGTAGGGACAGTGGGGCGGAATACGCAGTATTTT. It specifies CASSVGTVGRNTQYF.

The V call is TRBV7-9, the J call TRBJ2-7; D possibly corresponds to TRBD2 (6 bases). Germline V gene lookup returns CDR1 SEHNR and CDR2 FQNEAQ (reference sequence). The CDR3 runs to 15 residues. The V and J ends lost 6 bases and 2 bases respectively, with 17 bases between them. The CDR3 sequence: CASSWGVSTAYEQYF. CDR3 in DNA: TGTGCCAGCAGTTGGGGGGTGTCGACAGCCTACGAGCAGTACTTC.

The chain uses TRBV18 and TRBJ2-5; the D gene is possibly TRBD1 (5 bases). The CDR3 loop spans 16 amino acids. Germline lookup yields CDR1 KGHSH and CDR2 LQKENI. V lost 3 bases and J 0 bases, leaving 14 bases between the germline ends. In nucleotides, the CDR3 is TGTGCCAGCTCACCCGTCCCCTCGACAGACCAAGAGACCCAGTACTTC. Translation: CASSPVPSTDQETQYF.

This clone appeared once. This rearrangement joins TRBV10-3 to TRBJ2-1; unclear D gene. The CDR3 contains 11 residues. Germline V gene sequence: CDR1 ENHRY, CDR2 SYGVKD. V dropped 0 bases and J dropped 12 bases, with 6 bases sitting between them. DNA for the CDR3: TGTGCCATCAGTGAGTCAACTCGGCAGTTCTTC. Amino acids: CAISESTRQFF.

The CDR3: CASSLGRTGELFF. CDR3 DNA sequence: TGTGCCAGCAGCTTAGGAAGGACAGGGGAGCTGTTTTTT. The V call is TRBV11-3, the J call TRBJ2-2, with D tentatively TRBD1 (5 bases). CDR1 and CDR2 from the germline V gene are SGHNT and YENEEA. V shed 1 base and J shed 8 bases, with 8 bases lying between them. The CDR3 spans 13 residues. Using reference TRBV11-3 and TRBJ2-2 for the parts outside the CDR3, the full variable domain is EAGVVQSPRYKIIEKKQPVAFWCNPISGHNTLYWYLQNLGQGPELLIRYENEEAVDDSQLPKDRFSAERLKGVDSTLKIQPAELGDSAVYLCASSLGRTGELFFGEGSRLTVL.

This sequence joins TRBV7-3 and TRBJ2-2, with no clear D. Trimming cost V 4 bases and J 6 bases, with 6 bases left between them. The V gene's germline CDR1 is SGHTA and CDR2 FQGTGA. The CDR3 spans 12 residues. CDR3 amino acids: CASSSRPGELFF. Written as DNA, the CDR3 is TGTGCCAGCAGCTCTAGACCCGGGGAGCTGTTTTTT.

The chain is built from TRBV27 and TRBJ2-2; D is perhaps TRBD2 (5 bases). The CDR3 runs to 16 residues. Trimming pared 6 bases from V and 2 bases from J, leaving 16 bases between. Per the germline V gene, CDR1 is MNHEY and CDR2 is SMNVEV (reference sequence). The chain's CDR3 is CASRKTRGANTGELFF. CDR3 DNA sequence: TGTGCCAGCAGGAAAACCCGGGGAGCAAACACCGGGGAGCTGTTTTTT.

This clone was counted a few times. The chain uses TRBV5-1 and TRBJ1-2; a weak D match, TRBD1 (5 bases). This CDR3 has 13 residues. Germline CDR1 SGHRS, CDR2 YFSETQ. V was shortened by 3 bases and J by 8 bases, with 14 bases between the two germline ends. CDR3 sequence: CASSYAGETGYTF. As DNA, the CDR3 is TGCGCCAGCAGCTACGCGGGGGAAACGGGCTACACCTTC. Drawing the rest from reference TRBV5-1 and TRBJ1-2, the complete variable domain is KAGVTQTPRYLIKTRGQQVTLSCSPISGHRSVSWYQQTPGQGLQFLFEYFSETQRNKGNFPGRFSGRQFSNSRSEMNVSTLELGDSALYLCASSYAGETGYTFGSGTRLTVV.

The rearrangement joins TRBV28 to TRBJ2-3; weak D call: TRBD1 (8 bases). This CDR3 contains 15 residues. The germline V gene encodes CDR1 MDHEN and CDR2 SYDVKM. Between the trimmed V and J ends, which lost 4 bases and 6 bases, there was a span of 17 bases. This CDR3 is CASSSGGRGQDTQYF. DNA for the CDR3: TGTGCCAGCAGTTCGGGAGGCAGGGGGCAGGATACGCAGTATTTT.

This clone has a single count. V usage is TRBV25-1 and J usage is TRBJ2-3; 9 bases fit TRBD2. Germline assignment: CDR1 MGHDK and CDR2 SYGVNS. The CDR3 is 17 residues long. The junction had 9 bases not matched to a gene; V was cut back by 3 bases and J by 2 bases. This chain's CDR3 is CASSEGSGGPLTDTQYF. The CDR3 bases are TGTGCCAGCAGTGAGGGTAGCGGGGGTCCCCTCACAGATACGCAGTATTTT.

This chain connects TRBV27 to TRBJ2-4; D is undetermined. Trimming cost V 5 bases and J 0 bases, with 5 bases left between them. Germline CDR1 reads MNHEY; CDR2 reads SMNVEV (reference sequence). The CDR3 has 13 residues. The CDR3 DNA is TGTGCCAGCAGTCCCCTAGCCAAAAACATTCAGTACTTC. This gives the protein CASSPLAKNIQYF.

The chain carries TRBV25-1 and TRBJ2-2, with 10 bases that match TRBD1. The CDR3 is made up of 16 amino acids. The junction had 0 bases not matched to a gene; V was cut back by 1 base and J by 1 base. Germline CDR1 is MGHDK and CDR2 is SYGVNS. The CDR3 region has the DNA TGTGCCAGCAGTGAATGGGACAGGGGGAACACCGGGGAGCTGTTTTTT. Its protein is CASSEWDRGNTGELFF.

This clone occurred a few times. The rearrangement links TRBV18 to TRBJ2-3; D not resolved. In germline, CDR1 is KGHSH, CDR2 LQKENI. The V gene lost 2 bases and the J gene lost 0 bases, with 12 bases spanning the gap. The CDR3 totals 16 residues. The DNA for the CDR3 is TGTGCCAGCTCACCAAAAGAGGTCAGAAGCACAGATACGCAGTATTTT. It is translated as CASSPKEVRSTDTQYF.

The chain has TRBV9 and TRBJ2-2, with 14 bases fitting TRBD2. After removal of 3 bases from V and 6 bases from J, the junction contained 4 bases not matched to a gene. This CDR3 region has 16 residues. Germline V gene data show CDR1 as SGDLS and CDR2 as YYNGEE. The CDR3 here is CASSETSGGAPGELFF. Written as DNA, the CDR3 is TGTGCCAGCAGCGAGACTAGCGGGGGGGCCCCCGGGGAGCTGTTTTTT.

The CDR3 sequence: CASSVTSRGETQYF. Written as DNA, the CDR3 is TGTGCCAGCAGCGTCACCTCCAGGGGTGAGACCCAGTACTTC. The chain recombines TRBV9 with TRBJ2-5, with a possible D match to TRBD1 (6 bases). The CDR3 sequence is 14 residues long. The ends were cut back, 2 bases at V and 5 bases at J, with 13 bases in the middle. CDR1 and CDR2 (germline): SGDLS, YYNGEE.

The gene calls are TRBV28 and TRBJ2-2, with a weak D call TRBD2 (6 bases). CDR1 MDHEN and CDR2 SYDVKM come from the germline V gene. The CDR3 is 15 amino acids. Deletions cut 6 bases from V and 4 bases from J, with 15 bases between. The CDR3 sequence: CASRVGGVGTGELFF. The CDR3 DNA follows: TGTGCCAGCAGAGTGGGGGGAGTAGGCACCGGGGAGCTGTTTTTT.

This clone has a handful of counts. V gene TRBV9 combines with J gene TRBJ2-7; 9 positions match TRBD1. CDR1 and CDR2 from the germline V gene are SGDLS and YYNGEE. With V trimmed by 4 bases and J by 6 bases, 5 bases remained unmatched. CDR3 length: 13 residues. CDR3 loop: CASSNSDRGEQYF. The CDR3 DNA follows: TGTGCCAGCAGCAATTCGGACAGGGGCGAGCAGTACTTC.

V and J are TRBV7-8 and TRBJ2-1; TRBD2 matches 10 bases. Germline values: CDR1 SGHVS, CDR2 FQNEAQ. The CDR3 totals 15 residues. With 2 bases clipped from V and 6 bases from J, the junction kept 4 bases outside the gene matches. CDR3 amino acids: CASSLLAGAFNEQFF. CDR3 bases: TGTGCCAGCAGCTTACTAGCGGGGGCCTTCAATGAGCAGTTCTTC.

The chain joins TRBV10-3 to TRBJ1-5, with 10 bases aligning to TRBD1. With 5 bases clipped from V and 3 bases from J, the junction kept 4 bases outside the gene matches. Germline-derived CDR1 and CDR2 are ENHRY and SYGVKD. This CDR3 is built from 15 residues. The CDR3 DNA reads as TGTGCCATCAGTCCGGGACAGGGGTCCAATCAGCCCCAGCATTTT. This translates into CAISPGQGSNQPQHF.

The V and J genes are TRBV27 and TRBJ2-7; TRBD2 might be the D (5 bases). V was clipped by 2 bases and J by 6 bases, with 11 bases between them. Germline CDR1 and CDR2: MNHEY and SMNVEV (reference sequence). The CDR3 consists of 13 residues. The CDR3 DNA reads TGTGCCAGCAGTTTAGGAGCGGCCAGCGAGCAGTACTTC. Residues: CASSLGAASEQYF.

The chain employs TRBV6-5 and TRBJ2-7, with D possibly TRBD1 on 6 matching bases. V lost 6 bases and J 6 bases, leaving 21 bases between the germline ends. Germline CDR1 reads MNHEY; CDR2 reads SVGAGI. The CDR3 totals 15 residues. CDR3 sequence (DNA): TGTGCCAGCAGATCTCAGGGGAATCGGTGGCGCGAGCAGTACTTC. It specifies CASRSQGNRWREQYF.

This chain connects TRBV28 to TRBJ2-6; the match to TRBD1 covers 9 bases. From germline, CDR1 is MDHEN and CDR2 SYDVKM. This CDR3 region has 17 residues. V was pared by 8 bases and J by 1 base, with 9 bases of the junction left unmatched. The CDR3 coding sequence is TGTGCCAGCGTAGGGCGGGACAGGGAGTCTGGGGCCAACGTCCTGACTTTC. Translating gives CASVGRDRESGANVLTF. Complete variable domain (other parts from reference TRBV28 and TRBJ2-6): DVKVTQSSRYLVKRTGEKVFLECVQDMDHENMFWYRQDPGLGLRLIYFSYDVKMKEKGDIPEGYSVSREKKERFSLILESASTNQTSMYLCASVGRDRESGANVLTFGAGSRLTVL.

This chain links TRBV21-1 with TRBJ2-5; TRBD2, as called in the table, went unchecked against the DNA. TRBV21-1 is an annotated pseudogene. The CDR3 has 14 residues. The CDR3 spells CASSAGGQQETQYF. CDR3 in DNA: TGTGCCAGCAGCGCGGGGGGCCAACAAGAGACCCAGTACTTC.

The rearrangement links TRBV5-8 to TRBJ1-4; TRBD1 matches at 7 bases. From germline, CDR1 is SGHTS and CDR2 YDEGEE. Germline trimming cut 2 bases from V and 3 bases from J; bases unmatched to any gene: 7. This CDR3 has 16 amino acids. In nucleotides, the CDR3 is TGTGCCAGCAGCTTTGGAGGGGGCAGGTCTAATGAAAAACTGTTTTTT. Translation: CASSFGGGRSNEKLFF.

The CDR3 region is CASSYQRGGQETQYF. In DNA, the CDR3 is TGTGCCAGCAGTTACCAGCGGGGGGGACAAGAGACCCAGTACTTC. V gene TRBV27 combines with J gene TRBJ2-5; 10 nucleotides agree with TRBD2. Trimming removed 4 bases from V and 2 bases from J; junction bases left unmatched: 4. Germline V gene data show CDR1 as MNHEY and CDR2 as SMNVEV (reference sequence). The CDR3 totals 15 residues.